Following are 4 T cell receptor beta chains from one sample sequenced in a study of cytomegalovirus exposure and HLA in healthy donors. The PCR employed 60 Vbeta primers together with 13 Jbeta primers. TCRdb's copy holds only in-frame clones and misses some; the assay was immunoSEQ multiplex PCR. The sample contains around 110,000 clones, about 79% of which appear only once. The sample consisted of PBMCs. The receptor set was obtained from a man aged 25 to 40 in good health and CMV-seropositive.

The V gene is TRBV14, the J gene TRBJ2-5, with TRBD2 matching 11 bases. The J call could be wrong; TRBJ2-7 is a better fit for the DNA end. This CDR3 has 16 residues. The germline V gene has CDR1 SGHDN and CDR2 FVKESK. This CDR3 is CASSQITSGGRYEQYF. The CDR3 bases are TGTGCCAGCAGCCAGATTACTAGCGGGGGCCGATACGAGCAGTACTTC.

The chain is built from TRBV27 and TRBJ1-5; tentative D call: TRBD1 (5 bases). The V end lost 2 bases, the J end lost 0 bases, and 11 bases lay between the germline ends. Germline CDR1 reads MNHEY; CDR2 reads SMNVEV (reference sequence). The CDR3 runs 16 residues. The CDR3 sequence: CASSLQGWNSNQPQHF. DNA of the CDR3: TGTGCCAGCAGTTTACAGGGATGGAATAGCAATCAGCCCCAGCATTTT.

This clone was counted only a few times. The V call is TRBV4-2, the J call TRBJ2-7; a possible D gene is TRBD1 (5 bases). CDR1 and CDR2 (germline): LGHNA, YNFKEQ. The germline V and J ends were trimmed by 7 bases and 5 bases, with 9 bases remaining between them. The CDR3 totals 11 residues. Written as DNA, the CDR3 is TGTGCCAGCACCCTAGGGGACGAGCAGTACTTC. Protein sequence: CASTLGDEQYF.

This sequence joins TRBV11-3 and TRBJ2-1; maybe TRBD1 (5 bases). The germline V gene has CDR1 SGHNT and CDR2 YENEEA. Trimming removed 5 bases from V and 0 bases from J, with 14 bases in between. This CDR3 is 16 amino acids long. The chain's CDR3 is CASSQGWGGSYNEQFF. In DNA, the CDR3 is TGTGCCAGCAGCCAGGGTTGGGGCGGCTCCTACAATGAGCAGTTCTTC. The variable domain in full, with the rest retrieved from reference TRBV11-3 and TRBJ2-1, is EAGVVQSPRYKIIEKKQPVAFWCNPISGHNTLYWYLQNLGQGPELLIRYENEEAVDDSQLPKDRFSAERLKGVDSTLKIQPAELGDSAVYLCASSQGWGGSYNEQFFGPGTRLTVL.